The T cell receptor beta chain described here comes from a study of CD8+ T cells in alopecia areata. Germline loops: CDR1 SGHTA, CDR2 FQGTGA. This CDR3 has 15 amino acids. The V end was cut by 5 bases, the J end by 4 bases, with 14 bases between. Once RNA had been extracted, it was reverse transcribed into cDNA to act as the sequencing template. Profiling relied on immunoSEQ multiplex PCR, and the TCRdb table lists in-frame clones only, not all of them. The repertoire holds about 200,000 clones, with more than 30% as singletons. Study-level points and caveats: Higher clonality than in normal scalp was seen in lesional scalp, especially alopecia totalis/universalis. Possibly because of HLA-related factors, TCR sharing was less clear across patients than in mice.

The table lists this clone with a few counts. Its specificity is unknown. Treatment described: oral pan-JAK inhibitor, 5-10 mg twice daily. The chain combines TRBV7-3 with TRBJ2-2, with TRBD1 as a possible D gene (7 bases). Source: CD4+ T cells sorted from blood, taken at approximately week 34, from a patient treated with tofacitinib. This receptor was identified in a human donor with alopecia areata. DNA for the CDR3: TGTGCCAGCAGCCGGCGGGACAGTTCCACCGGGGAGCTGTTTTTT. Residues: CASSRRDSSTGELFF.